The sequence of this TCR beta chain was determined in a study of cytomegalovirus exposure and HLA in healthy donors. Primers: 60 Vbeta forward and 13 Jbeta reverse. Method: immunoSEQ multiplex PCR; TCRdb's copy keeps in-frame clones and lacks some. This sample has 60,000 to 65,000 clones, with approximately 87% found just once. Germline V gene data show CDR1 as SGHRS and CDR2 as YFSETQ. V was pared by 3 bases and J by 9 bases, with 27 bases between. The length of the CDR3 is 17 residues. This sequence originates from a man aged 18 to 35 in good health and CMV-seronegative. Sample: PBMCs. The chain links TRBV5-1 to TRBJ2-5, with a possible D match to TRBD2 (9 bases). CDR3 residues: CASSSGGASGETGAQYF. CDR3 nucleotide sequence: TGCGCCAGCAGCTCCGGGGGGGCTAGCGGGGAGACAGGGGCCCAGTACTTC.